The rows below give T cell receptor beta chains drawn from one sample of a study of blood T cells in healthy people across ages. TCRdb redid the calling of the 5' RACE reads with MiXCR, one entry per CDR3 protein. The sample lists around 800,000 distinct CDR3 sequences; around a quarter were seen once. This sample also appeared in a second study, on T cells of mothers and their children.

Sample: blood. The receptors derive from a boy between 10 and 17 years old in good health. CDR3s include the opening cysteine and the closing phenylalanine or tryptophan. D genes are given only for firm matches. A row's size may be missing; if present it is once, few, many or a size class.

v_call	j_call	clone_size	d_call	cdr3_nt	cdr3_aa
TRBV2	TRBJ2-5	.	TRBD2	TGTGCCAGCAGTGAAACGACTAGCGGGGAGACCCAGTACTTC	CASSETTSGETQYF
TRBV29-1	TRBJ2-7	.	.	TGCAGCGTTCAAAGAGTCAGGGGAGACGAGCAGTACTTC	CSVQRVRGDEQYF
TRBV11-2	TRBJ1-2	.	.	TGTGCCAGCAGCTTAGATGGCGGACCTAACTATGGCTACACCTTC	CASSLDGGPNYGYTF
TRBV5-5	TRBJ2-2	.	.	TGTGCCAGCAGTCGAAAGATGGACGGACCCGGGGAGCTGTTTTTT	CASSRKMDGPGELFF
TRBV6-5	TRBJ2-3	.	TRBD2	TGTGCCAGCAGTTCGACTAGCGGGGGAAGGCCGACAGATACGCAGTATTTT	CASSSTSGGRPTDTQYF
TRBV6-1	TRBJ2-7	few	.	TGTGCCAGCAGTGTACGTCTCCTCGGGCAGTACTTC	CASSVRLLGQYF
TRBV20-1	TRBJ1-2	few	.	TGCAGTGCTAGAGTGCCGGGGGTCGACCATGGCTACACCTTC	CSARVPGVDHGYTF
TRBV2	TRBJ1-1	few	TRBD1	TGTGCCAGAACAATCCCACAGGGGTTCACTGAAGCTTTCTTT	CARTIPQGFTEAFF
TRBV28	TRBJ1-1	.	TRBD1	TGTGCCAGCAGTTGGGGACAGACCGGGAACACTGAAGCTTTCTTT	CASSWGQTGNTEAFF
TRBV15	TRBJ1-1	.	.	TGTGCCACCAGCAGAGATGGGGGAGGCACTGAAGCTTTCTTT	CATSRDGGGTEAFF
TRBV6-9	TRBJ2-1	.	.	TGTGCCAGCAGTCCCCTTTTAGGAAGCTCCTACAATGAGCAGTTCTTC	CASSPLLGSSYNEQFF
TRBV6-5	TRBJ2-1	.	.	TGTGCCGGCAGTTACTTGTCAAGAGGGGGAGAGCAGTTCTTC	CAGSYLSRGGEQFF
TRBV7-9	TRBJ1-2	few	.	TGTGCCAGCAGCCTGGGCGTGGAATACTATGGTGGCTACACCTTC	CASSLGVEYYGGYTF
TRBV24-1	TRBJ2-2	.	.	TGTGCCACCAGTAGGACCGGCGGGGAGCTGTTTTTT	CATSRTGGELFF
TRBV6-1	TRBJ2-2	.	TRBD1	TGTGCCAGCAGTAAATTTCAAGGGACAGTGCTCACCGGGGAGCTGTTTTTT	CASSKFQGTVLTGELFF
TRBV5-4	TRBJ2-1	.	TRBD1	TGTGCCAGCAGCTTGGCCCTCGAGGGGGCGTCTGCGGGTGAGCAGTTCTTC	CASSLALEGASAGEQFF
TRBV29-1	TRBJ1-2	few	.	TGCAGCGTTGAGGGGTACGAGGTGGATGGCTACACCTTC	CSVEGYEVDGYTF
TRBV21-1	TRBJ2-7	.	.	TGTGCCAGCAGCAAAGATAACGAGCAGTACTTC	CASSKDNEQYF
TRBV12-3/TRBV12-4	TRBJ1-2	.	TRBD1	TGTGCCAGCAGCCGACGACAGGGAGGGCATGGCTACACCTTC	CASSRRQGGHGYTF
TRBV3-1	TRBJ2-1	.	TRBD2	TGTGCCAGCAGCCGGGGGGGACTAGCGGACTACAATGAGCAGTTCTTC	CASSRGGLADYNEQFF
TRBV11-2	TRBJ2-3	few	TRBD2	TGTGCCAGCAGCTTTGCGACTAGCGGGGCAGATACGCAGTATTTT	CASSFATSGADTQYF
TRBV24-1	TRBJ2-5	.	.	TGTGCCACCAGTGGACCGTCTAGCCCAGAGACCCAGTACTTC	CATSGPSSPETQYF
TRBV2	TRBJ1-2	few	.	TGTGCCAGCAGTGAAGCGCTTCCGGCAGCCTATGGCTACACCTTC	CASSEALPAAYGYTF
TRBV6-5	TRBJ2-3	few	.	TGTGCCAGCAGTAGGGCGAGTCCAGATACGCAGTATTTT	CASSRASPDTQYF
TRBV27	TRBJ2-7	.	.	TGTGCCAGTAAGAATCAGGGGGGCCTCTACGAGCAGTACTTC	CASKNQGGLYEQYF
TRBV14	TRBJ2-3	.	.	TGTGCCAGCAGCCAAGGGAGCGGCCTCACAGATACGCAGTATTTT	CASSQGSGLTDTQYF
TRBV27	TRBJ2-5	few	.	TGTGCCAGCTCCCTTCTGGGCTCCGGGGGAGAGACCCAGTACTTC	CASSLLGSGGETQYF
TRBV19	TRBJ1-1	.	.	TGTGCCAGTAGTAGTGGTGATACGGGGGGCCTTGAAGCTTTCTTT	CASSSGDTGGLEAFF
TRBV20-1	TRBJ2-7	.	TRBD1	TGCAGTGCTAGAGGTCAAGGACAGGCAAGCTCCTACGAGCAGTACTTC	CSARGQGQASSYEQYF
TRBV3-1	TRBJ2-1	.	.	TGTGCCAGCAGCCAAGTGCAGCGAAGGTATTACAATGAGCAGTTCTTC	CASSQVQRRYYNEQFF
TRBV5-1	TRBJ2-2	.	TRBD2	TGCGCCAGCAGCTTGGATAGCGGGGGCGACACCGGGGAGCTGTTTTTT	CASSLDSGGDTGELFF
TRBV19	TRBJ1-3	few	.	TGTGCCAGTAGCCGTCAGGGTAACTCTGGAAACACCATATATTTT	CASSRQGNSGNTIYF
TRBV7-9	TRBJ2-5	few	.	TGTGCCAGCAGCTCCGTACTCCCAGAGACCCAGTACTTC	CASSSVLPETQYF
TRBV5-1	TRBJ2-2	.	.	TGCGCCAGCAGCTTGGGACCCAGTCAACACACCGGGGAGCTGTTTTTT	CASSLGPSQHTGELFF
TRBV7-9	TRBJ1-4	once	TRBD1	TGTGCCAGCAGCCCATTGGACAGGACTAATGAAAAACTGTTTTTT	CASSPLDRTNEKLFF
TRBV10-3	TRBJ2-5	.	TRBD2	TGTGCCATCACATCAGGACTAGACGAGACCCAGTACTTC	CAITSGLDETQYF
TRBV10-1	TRBJ1-6	few	.	TGCGCCAGCAGTGATATGGGGGACCCTCATTCACCCCTCCACTTT	CASSDMGDPHSPLHF
TRBV7-9	TRBJ2-1	few	TRBD1	TGTGCCAGCAGCTTAGCGCTCGGGACAGGGCTCAATGAGCAGTTCTTC	CASSLALGTGLNEQFF
TRBV29-1	TRBJ1-4	.	.	TGCAGCGCATGGGGGCCAGGTGAAAAACTGTTTTTT	CSAWGPGEKLFF
TRBV5-1	TRBJ2-1	.	.	TGCGCCAGCCGAGGATCCACCTACAATGAGCAGCTCTTC	CASRGSTYNEQLF
TRBV9	TRBJ2-7	few	TRBD1	TGTGCCAGCAGCGAGAGACAGGGAACCGAGCAGTACTTC	CASSERQGTEQYF
TRBV19	TRBJ2-1	.	.	TGTGCCAGTAGTGAGACCCACCGCCCTGAGCAGTTCTTC	CASSETHRPEQFF
TRBV28	TRBJ2-7	.	.	TGTGCCAGCAGTTTAGGGAAGAGACTACGGGACGAGCAGTACTTC	CASSLGKRLRDEQYF
TRBV2	TRBJ2-3	few	TRBD2	TGTGCCAGCAGTGTCGGCGGGACTAGCGGGGATACGCAGTATTTT	CASSVGGTSGDTQYF
TRBV15	TRBJ2-5	few	.	TGTGCCACCCGCCTGGCTGCAGGGGCGAGGGAGACCCAGTACTTC	CATRLAAGARETQYF